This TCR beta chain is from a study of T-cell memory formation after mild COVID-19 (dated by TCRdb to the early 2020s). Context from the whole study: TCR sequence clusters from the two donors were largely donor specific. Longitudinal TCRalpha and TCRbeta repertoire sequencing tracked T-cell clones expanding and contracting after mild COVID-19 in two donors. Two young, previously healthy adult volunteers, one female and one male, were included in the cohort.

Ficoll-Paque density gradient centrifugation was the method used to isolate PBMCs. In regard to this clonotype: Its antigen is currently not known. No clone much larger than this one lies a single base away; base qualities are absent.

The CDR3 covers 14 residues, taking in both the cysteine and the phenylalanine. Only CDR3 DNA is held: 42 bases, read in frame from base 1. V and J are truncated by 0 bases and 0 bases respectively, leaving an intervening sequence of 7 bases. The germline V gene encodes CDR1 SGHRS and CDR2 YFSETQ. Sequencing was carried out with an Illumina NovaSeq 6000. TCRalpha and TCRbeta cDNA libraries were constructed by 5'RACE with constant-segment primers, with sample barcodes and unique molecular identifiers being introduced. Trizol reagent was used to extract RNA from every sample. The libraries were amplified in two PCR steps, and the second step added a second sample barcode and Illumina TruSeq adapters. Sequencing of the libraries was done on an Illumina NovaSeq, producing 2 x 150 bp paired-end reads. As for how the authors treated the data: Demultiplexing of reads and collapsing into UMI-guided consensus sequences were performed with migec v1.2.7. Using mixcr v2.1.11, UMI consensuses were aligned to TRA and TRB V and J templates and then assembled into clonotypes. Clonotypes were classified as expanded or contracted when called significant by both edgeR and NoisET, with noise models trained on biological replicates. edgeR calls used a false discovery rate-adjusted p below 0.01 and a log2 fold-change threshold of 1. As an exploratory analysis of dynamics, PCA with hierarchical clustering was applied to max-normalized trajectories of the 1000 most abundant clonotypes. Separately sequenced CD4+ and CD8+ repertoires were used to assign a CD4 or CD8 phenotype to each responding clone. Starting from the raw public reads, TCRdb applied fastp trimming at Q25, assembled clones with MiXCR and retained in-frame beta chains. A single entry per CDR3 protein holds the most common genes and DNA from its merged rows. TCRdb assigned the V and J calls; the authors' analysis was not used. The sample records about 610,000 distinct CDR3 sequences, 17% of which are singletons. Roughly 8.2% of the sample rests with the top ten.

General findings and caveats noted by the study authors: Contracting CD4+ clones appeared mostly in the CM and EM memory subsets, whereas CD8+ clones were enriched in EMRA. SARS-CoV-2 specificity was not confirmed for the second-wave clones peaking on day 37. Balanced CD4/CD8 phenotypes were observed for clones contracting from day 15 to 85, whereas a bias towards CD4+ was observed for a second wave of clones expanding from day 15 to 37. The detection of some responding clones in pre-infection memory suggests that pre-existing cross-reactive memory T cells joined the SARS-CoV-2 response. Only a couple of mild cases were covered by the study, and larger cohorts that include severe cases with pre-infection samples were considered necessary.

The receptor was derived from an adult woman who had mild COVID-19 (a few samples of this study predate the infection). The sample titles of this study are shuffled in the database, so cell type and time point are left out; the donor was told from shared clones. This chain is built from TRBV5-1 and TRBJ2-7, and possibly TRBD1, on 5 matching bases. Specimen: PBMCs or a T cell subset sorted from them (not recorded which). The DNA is TGCGCCAGCAGCTTGGAAGGGGTCTCCTACGAGCAGTACTTC. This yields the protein CASSLEGVSYEQYF.